The table lists the clone carrying this T cell receptor beta chain with a few counts. Trimming cost V 5 bases and J 1 base, with 14 bases left between them. The CDR3 totals 15 residues. In germline, CDR1 is SEHNR, CDR2 FQNEAQ (reference sequence). The second PCR ran about 6 to 11 cycles with a sample-barcoded 5' primer and J-beta primers. Each TCR beta cDNA got a 12-nucleotide random molecular identifier. Using its own MiXCR run on the 5' RACE reads, TCRdb lists one record per CDR3 protein. The table has 800,000 to 950,000 distinct CDR3 sequences, around 29% seen once. This entry is derived from a study of blood T cells in healthy people across ages. This sample also belongs to another study, concerning T cells of mothers and their children. That study reports: The overlap seen between related mothers and children slightly exceeded that of unrelated pairs, though not significantly.

This clonotype originated in a woman aged 35 to 49 in good health. V gene TRBV7-9 combines with J gene TRBJ1-2; D not certain. The sample was blood. The CDR3 sequence is CASSPGPVGNYGYTF. The CDR3 coding sequence is TGTGCCAGCAGCCCCGGCCCAGTCGGTAACTATGGCTACACCTTC. Variable domain in full (rest from reference TRBV7-9 and TRBJ1-2): DTGVSQNPRHKITKRGQNVTFRCDPISEHNRLYWYRQTLGQGPEFLTYFQNEAQLEKSRLLSDRFSAERPKGSFSTLEIQRTEQGDSAMYLCASSPGPVGNYGYTFGSGTRLTVV.